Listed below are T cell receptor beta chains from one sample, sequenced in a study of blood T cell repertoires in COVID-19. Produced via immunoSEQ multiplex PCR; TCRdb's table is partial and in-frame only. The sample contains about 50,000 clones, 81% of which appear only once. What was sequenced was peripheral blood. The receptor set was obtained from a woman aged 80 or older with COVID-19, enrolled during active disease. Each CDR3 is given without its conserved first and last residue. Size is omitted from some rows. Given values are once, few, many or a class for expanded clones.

cdr3_aa: ASSFQNSGNTIY; clone_size: NA; v_call: TRBV7-3
cdr3_aa: ASSSAAGDYNEQF; clone_size: NA; v_call: TRBV18
cdr3_aa: ASMRTSANEQY; clone_size: NA; v_call: TRBV2
cdr3_aa: ASSLGLAGTYNEQF; clone_size: NA; v_call: TRBV7-2
cdr3_aa: ASSPREAVGNEQF; clone_size: NA; v_call: TRBV3-1/TRBV3-2
cdr3_aa: ASSLGTGISNQPQH; clone_size: NA; v_call: TRBV5-1
cdr3_aa: ASSVRAGGYEQF; clone_size: NA; v_call: TRBV6-4
cdr3_aa: ASRPTSGRRQY; clone_size: NA; v_call: TRBV7-9
cdr3_aa: ASAQPGIHEQY; clone_size: few; v_call: TRBV7-3
cdr3_aa: ASSQDGTSGSSYNEQF; clone_size: NA; v_call: TRBV4-1
cdr3_aa: ASRETGGTEAF; clone_size: NA; v_call: TRBV6-5
cdr3_aa: ASGQGRETQY; clone_size: NA; v_call: TRBV19